What follows are 2 T cell receptor beta chains derived from one specimen sequenced in a study of blood T cell repertoires in COVID-19. Only in-frame clones appear in the TCRdb table, and some are missing; sequencing was by immunoSEQ multiplex PCR. The data show about 300,000 clones, with 88% seen just once and approximately 7% held by the top ten. Source material: peripheral blood. The receptors derive from a woman between 25 and 40 years old who had recovered from COVID-19.

The chain links TRBV5-1 to TRBJ2-5; possibly TRBD1 for D (6 bases). The CDR3 is 16 residues long. CDR1 and CDR2 from the germline V gene are SGHRS and YFSETQ. V dropped 4 bases and J dropped 1 base, with 17 bases sitting between them. The CDR3, as DNA: TGCGCCAGCAGCACCGGACCCGGACAGATCCAAGAGACCCAGTACTTC. It translates to CASSTGPGQIQETQYF.

This clone showed up just once. V and J are TRBV6-1 and TRBJ2-3; a possible D gene is TRBD1 (5 bases). CDR1 is MNHNS, CDR2 SASEGT, per germline. This CDR3 has 14 residues. V lost 3 bases to trimming and J lost 4 bases, with 11 bases between them. CDR3 sequence reads: CASSDRDPPDTQYF. The CDR3 DNA is TGTGCCAGCAGTGACAGGGATCCCCCAGATACGCAGTATTTT.